The present TCR beta chain was sequenced within a study of blood T cell repertoires in COVID-19. Across the whole study: Collection of acute and convalescent COVID-19 samples took place in the United States, Italy and Spain. The cDNA or gDNA used as material had been derived from T cells, B-cell-depleted T cells, or PBMCs.

V was pared by 6 bases and J by 6 bases, with 2 bases of the junction left unmatched. The CDR3 has 12 residues. Study processing details: Amplifying reference gene primers gave estimates of nucleated cell counts. The assay was immunoSEQ multiplex PCR, and TCRdb's table has in-frame clones only and misses some. That table furnishes V, J and clone size, whereas the DNA furnished D and trimming. The sample has tens of thousands of clones, 80% to 90% seen once. This receptor was obtained from a man between 50 and 59 years old with active or convalescent COVID-19. The sequenced material came from peripheral blood. This chain connects TRBV12-3 or TRBV12-4 to TRBJ1-5; 7 bases agree with TRBD1. CDR3 DNA: TGTGCCAGCAGAGGGGACAGTCAGCCCCAGCATTTT. Encoded protein: CASRGDSQPQHF.